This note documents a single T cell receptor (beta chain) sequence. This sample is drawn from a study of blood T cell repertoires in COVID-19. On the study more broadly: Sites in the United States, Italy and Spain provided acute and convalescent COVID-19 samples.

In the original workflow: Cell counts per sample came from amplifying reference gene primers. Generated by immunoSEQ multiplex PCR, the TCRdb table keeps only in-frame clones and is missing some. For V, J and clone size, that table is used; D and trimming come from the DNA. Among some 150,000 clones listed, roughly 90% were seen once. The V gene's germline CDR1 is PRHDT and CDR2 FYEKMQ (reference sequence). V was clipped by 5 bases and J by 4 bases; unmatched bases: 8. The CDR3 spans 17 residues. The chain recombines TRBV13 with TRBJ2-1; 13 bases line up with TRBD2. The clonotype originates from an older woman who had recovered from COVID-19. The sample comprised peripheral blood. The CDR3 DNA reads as TGTGCCAGCAGCCTGGGACTAGCGGGGACATTTTACAATGAGCAGTTCTTC. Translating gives CASSLGLAGTFYNEQFF.